The 27 T cell receptor beta chains below were found in one sample sequenced in a study of regulatory T cells in long-lasting Graves disease. Sample time point: persistent/refractory GD, antithyroid drugs over 5 years with positive TRAb. PBMCs provided the RNA from which the TCR library was made. Arm-PCR with iRepertoire HTBI primers amplified the CDR3 regions for these TCR beta libraries. TCRdb itself ran the multiplex PCR reads through MiXCR, one entry per CDR3 protein. Of roughly 400,000 distinct CDR3 sequences in the sample, roughly a fifth were seen once. The starting material was peripheral blood mononuclear cells (PBMCs), obtained when the disease was refractory, from a patient treated with antithyroid drugs. Every receptor here comes from a female donor with Graves disease.

This clonotype was seen more than once but under ten times. Possible read error: a much larger clone is one base away. The chain uses TRBV2 and TRBJ1-1; D not resolved. Trimming shortened V by 5 bases and J by 1 base, and 11 bases separated the two germline ends. Germline V gene lookup returns CDR1 SNHLY and CDR2 FYNNEI. The CDR3 covers 14 residues. Written as DNA, the CDR3 is TGTGCCAGCAGTTGGGCCGCGGGGAACACTGAAGCTTTCTTT. Protein: CASSWAAGNTEAFF.

This clonotype was seen many times. This chain uses TRBV27 with TRBJ2-5; no reliable D call. V was cut by 1 base and J by 5 bases, with 8 bases left in between. The CDR3 spans 13 residues. CDR1 is MNHEY, CDR2 SMNVEV, per germline (reference sequence). The chain's CDR3 is CASSLFVGETQYF. CDR3 DNA sequence: TGTGCCAGCAGTTTATTCGTGGGCGAGACCCAGTACTTC.

This clonotype was detected many times. The rearrangement joins TRBV11-1 to TRBJ2-5, with TRBD2 as a possible D gene (5 bases). Trimming took 4 bases from V and 5 from J, leaving 14 bases between them. The CDR3 is made up of 14 amino acids. In germline, CDR1 is SGHAT, CDR2 FQDESV (reference sequence). CDR3 sequence (DNA): TGTGCCAGCAGCTCCAGAGGGATCGGGGAGACCCAGTACTTC. Residues: CASSSRGIGETQYF.

Points on this clonotype: At one boundary the junction diverges from the germline segment, which might be a read error. The gene calls are TRBV5-6 and TRBJ1-1; D uncertain. Germline loops: CDR1 SGHDT, CDR2 YYEEEE. The CDR3 has 15 residues. This CDR3 is CAGSLDTLMNTEAFF. The CDR3 DNA sequence: TGTGCCGGCAGCTTGGATACACTTATGAACACTGAAGCTTTCTTT.

This clonotype was recorded at least ten times. The rearrangement links TRBV28 to TRBJ1-1, with 7 positions matching TRBD1. The V gene end was trimmed by 5 bases and the J gene end by 7 bases; junction bases not matched to a gene: 10. Germline lookup yields CDR1 MDHEN and CDR2 SYDVKM. CDR3 length: 14 residues. In DNA, the CDR3 is TGTGCCAGCAGTCTGGGACAGTCGCGGGGTGAAGCTTTCTTT. It codes for CASSLGQSRGEAFF.

J is TRBJ2-1 and V is TRBV5-1; D perhaps matches TRBD2 (6 bases). The germline CDR1 and CDR2 sequences are SGHRS and YFSETQ. The V end lost 3 bases, the J end lost 7 bases, and 20 bases lay between the germline ends. The CDR3 has 16 amino acids. CDR3 amino acids: CASSSSPTSRRNEQFF. In nucleotides, the CDR3 is TGCGCCAGCAGCTCCTCCCCTACTAGCAGACGGAATGAGCAGTTCTTC.

This clonotype was observed many times. The genes are TRBV30 and TRBJ1-2, with 8 bases lining up with TRBD1. The germline V gene has CDR1 GTSNPN and CDR2 SVGIG (reference sequence). V was pared by 5 bases and J by 7 bases, with 3 bases of the junction left unmatched. The CDR3 consists of 11 residues. This chain's CDR3 is CAWGTGRGYTF. The CDR3 nucleotides are TGTGCCTGGGGGACAGGACGTGGCTACACCTTC.

This clonotype was picked up many times. The chain employs TRBV2 and TRBJ1-4; no clear D gene. The germline V gene encodes CDR1 SNHLY and CDR2 FYNNEI. V was cut by 8 bases and J by 5 bases, with 15 bases left in between. This CDR3 contains 14 residues. CDR3 sequence (DNA): TGTGCCAGCCTGTCGGGGTGGGGAAATGAAAAACTGTTTTTT. Encoded protein: CASLSGWGNEKLFF.

The table lists this clonotype with a few counts. The chain uses TRBV6-1 and TRBJ2-4, with D perhaps TRBD1 or TRBD2 (5 bases each). Per germline, CDR1 MNHNS and CDR2 SASEGT. The CDR3 has 22 residues. V was cut by 1 base and J by 3 bases, with 31 bases left in between. CDR3 sequence reads: CASSEEESGSGWTPRGKNIQYF. Written as DNA, the CDR3 is TGTGCCAGCAGTGAAGAAGAATCAGGGTCGGGGTGGACCCCGAGGGGCAAAAACATTCAGTACTTC.

V and J are TRBV6-1 and TRBJ2-5; D uncertain. The J call may be mistaken, given a closer DNA end match to TRBJ2-1. Germline values: CDR1 MNHNS, CDR2 SASEGT. The CDR3 consists of 12 residues. The CDR3 protein is CASTSGNNEQFF. The CDR3 DNA reads as TGTGCCAGCACGAGTGGTAACAATGAGCAGTTCTTC.

This clonotype was counted only a few times. The chain links TRBV20-1 to TRBJ1-1; D might be TRBD1 (5 bases). Trimming stripped 0 bases from V and 0 bases from J, with 23 bases between. Germline CDR1 and CDR2: DFQATT and SNEGSKA (reference sequence). This CDR3 contains 19 residues. CDR3: CSARDLSRGAWEMNTEAFF. The CDR3, as DNA: TGCAGTGCTAGAGATCTCTCTAGGGGCGCCTGGGAAATGAACACTGAAGCTTTCTTT.

This clonotype was recorded a few times. The chain has TRBV5-4 and TRBJ2-7; D gene uncertain. With 2 bases removed from V and 3 bases from J, the gap between germline ends came to 6 bases. The length of the CDR3 is 12 residues. Germline V lookup: CDR1 SGHNT, CDR2 YYREEE (reference sequence). CDR3 DNA: TGTGCCAGCAGCTTCGACCACTACGAGCAGTACTTC. This sequence encodes CASSFDHYEQYF.

This clonotype showed up many times. The gene calls are TRBV15 and TRBJ2-2; no definite D call. Trimming shortened V by 1 base and J by 7 bases, and 4 bases separated the two germline ends. Germline CDR1 and CDR2: LNHNV and YYDKDF (reference sequence). CDR3 length: 12 residues. The CDR3 DNA reads TGTGCCACCAGCAGAGGTGTCGGGGAGCTGTTTTTT. It encodes CATSRGVGELFF.

This clonotype was detected ten times or more. This chain uses TRBV7-2 with TRBJ2-5, with D maybe TRBD2 (5 bases). V lost 3 bases to trimming and J lost 0 bases, with 14 bases between them. Germline V gene lookup returns CDR1 SGHTA and CDR2 FQGNSA. The CDR3 length is 16 residues. The CDR3 DNA is TGTGCCAGCAGCTTTCTGGACTGGAAGTACCAAGAGACCCAGTACTTC. Encoded protein: CASSFLDWKYQETQYF.

This clonotype was counted many times. The chain uses TRBV20-1 and TRBJ1-4, with TRBD1 matching over 7 bases. Germline CDR1 and CDR2: DFQATT and SNEGSKA (reference sequence). CDR3 length: 13 residues. The V segment lost 2 bases and the J segment 5 bases; nucleotides outside the gene matches: 2. This CDR3 reads CSARRDSNEKLFF. The CDR3 DNA reads as TGCAGTGCTAGAAGGGACAGCAATGAAAAACTGTTTTTT.

This clonotype showed up just a few times. This rearrangement joins TRBV30 to TRBJ1-5; D is uncertain. The CDR3 sequence is 13 residues long. Deletions cut 3 bases from V and 2 bases from J, with 8 bases between. Looked up from germline, CDR1 is GTSNPN and CDR2 is SVGIG (reference sequence). The CDR3 nucleotides read TGTGCCTGGAGCCCTGACGGCAATCAGCCCCAGCATTTT. Translating it yields CAWSPDGNQPQHF.

This clonotype was picked up many times. The chain employs TRBV25-1 and TRBJ1-1; D might be TRBD1 (6 bases). This CDR3 is 14 amino acids long. Per germline, CDR1 MGHDK and CDR2 SYGVNS. Trimming took off 4 bases at V and 1 base at J, with 10 bases between the two ends. CDR3 amino acids: CASSAYRENTEAFF. The CDR3 region has the DNA TGTGCCAGCAGTGCCTACAGGGAGAACACTGAAGCTTTCTTT.

This clonotype was detected a few times. This chain links TRBV7-9 with TRBJ1-4; no definite D call. Trimming took off 5 bases at V and 3 bases at J, with 10 bases between the two ends. The CDR3 consists of 14 residues. Germline loops: CDR1 SEHNR, CDR2 FQNEAQ (reference sequence). The CDR3 sequence is CASSPTASNEKLFF. The CDR3 bases are TGTGCCAGCAGCCCAACTGCGTCTAATGAAAAACTGTTTTTT.

About this clonotype: Since a much larger clone is just one base distant, this may be a read error. This CDR3 is CASRGSGQRMNTIYF. The CDR3 bases are TGTGCCAGCAGGGGATCGGGACAGAGGATGAACACCATATATTTT. This chain links TRBV2 with TRBJ1-3, with 7 bases matching TRBD1. CDR3 length equals 15 residues. J gave up 7 bases and V 6 bases, and 12 bases lay outside the gene matches. Per germline, CDR1 SNHLY and CDR2 FYNNEI. Together with reference TRBV2 and TRBJ1-3, the CDR3 gives the full variable domain: EPEVTQTPSHQVTQMGQEVILRCVPISNHLYFYWYRQILGQKVEFLVSFYNNEISEKSEIFDDQFSVERPDGSNFTLKIRSTKLEDSAMYFCASRGSGQRMNTIYFGEGSWLTVV.

Regarding this clonotype: Since the CDR3 does not end with the conserved phenylalanine or tryptophan, this likely comes from a read error. The rearrangement joins TRBV29-1 to TRBJ2-7, with 7 bases fitting TRBD2. With 5 bases clipped from V and 0 bases from J, the junction kept 10 bases outside the gene matches. The CDR3 has 15 residues. Germline V lookup: CDR1 SQVTM, CDR2 ANQGSEA. CDR3 in amino acids: CSVLGGILSSYEQYL. The CDR3 DNA is TGCAGCGTTTTGGGGGGGATCCTGAGCTCCTACGAGCAGTACCTC.

J is TRBJ2-7 and V is TRBV19; no reliable D call. The CDR3 loop spans 15 amino acids. With 4 bases removed from V and 2 bases from J, the gap between germline ends came to 15 bases. The V gene's germline CDR1 is LNHDA and CDR2 SQIVND (reference sequence). In nucleotides, the CDR3 is TGTGCCAGTAGTAAAGGCGCTGCCCTTACCTACGAGCAGTACTTC. Protein: CASSKGAALTYEQYF.

The CDR3 sequence: CATSKTPREGTGANVLTF. CDR3 nucleotide sequence: TGTGCCACCAGCAAAACCCCCAGGGAGGGGACTGGGGCCAACGTCCTGACTTTC. The chain joins TRBV15 to TRBJ2-6; TRBD2 agrees at 7 bases. The length of the CDR3 is 18 residues. In germline, CDR1 is LNHNV, CDR2 YYDKDF (reference sequence). Germline trimming cut 4 bases from V and 2 bases from J; bases unmatched to any gene: 11.

This clonotype was counted ten times or more. The rearrangement links TRBV20-1 to TRBJ1-5; TRBD1 matches 7 bases. The germline gives CDR1 DFQATT, CDR2 SNEGSKA (reference sequence). The J segment lost 1 base and the V segment lost 5 bases, leaving 5 bases of the junction unmatched. CDR3 length: 14 amino acids. CDR3: CSAPGGSSNQPQHF. CDR3 coding DNA: TGCAGTGCTCCAGGGGGTAGCAGCAATCAGCCCCAGCATTTT.

The V gene is TRBV3-1, the J gene TRBJ1-2; TRBD1 is a possible D gene (6 bases). Trimming stripped 1 base from V and 4 bases from J, with 16 bases between. Germline CDR1 and CDR2: LGHDT and YNNKEL (reference sequence). The length of the CDR3 is 16 residues. CDR3 region: CASSQGMVAGAYGYTF. In nucleotides, the CDR3 is TGTGCCAGCAGCCAAGGGATGGTCGCGGGGGCCTATGGCTACACCTTC.

This chain uses TRBV12-3 or TRBV12-4 with TRBJ2-1, with 9 bases matching TRBD2. The CDR3 extends over 14 amino acids. Trimming cost V 4 bases and J 7 bases; bases outside gene matches: 5. This CDR3 is CASSSIAGVNEQFF. The CDR3 region has the DNA TGTGCCAGCAGTTCGATAGCGGGAGTAAATGAGCAGTTCTTC.

This clonotype was observed a few times. This chain uses TRBV27 with TRBJ2-3, with 8 bases that match TRBD1. The CDR3 runs to 14 residues. Germline-derived CDR1 and CDR2 are MNHEY and SMNVEV (reference sequence). V shed 6 bases, J shed 1 base, and the junction held 3 bases outside the gene matches. The CDR3 here is CASSQDRGTDTQYF. CDR3 DNA sequence: TGTGCCAGCAGCCAGGACAGGGGCACAGATACGCAGTATTTT.

This clonotype was detected many times. The genes are TRBV7-9 and TRBJ2-7; possibly TRBD2 for D (5 bases). CDR1 and CDR2 from the germline V gene are SEHNR and FQNEAQ (reference sequence). This CDR3 spans 13 amino acids. Trimming stripped 5 bases from V and 3 bases from J, with 11 bases between. CDR3 sequence: CASSRTGYYEQYF. The CDR3 DNA is TGTGCCAGCAGCAGGACGGGGTACTACGAGCAGTACTTC.